These 14 T cell receptor beta chains came from one sample sequenced in a study of cytotoxic CD8 clonotypes in ibrutinib-treated CLL. Assay used: immunoSEQ multiplex PCR; TCRdb lists only in-frame clones, some missing. The sample gives about 330,000 clones, roughly 67% of which show up once; roughly 6.7% is in the top ten. The specimen comprised PBMCs, sampled after 36 months of ibrutinib treatment. Source of these receptors: a human donor with chronic lymphocytic leukemia.

The chain couples TRBV18 to TRBJ2-3; tentative D call: TRBD2 (7 bases). The V and J ends lost 1 base and 2 bases respectively, with 13 bases between them. Germline V CDR1 and CDR2: KGHSH, LQKENI. This CDR3 is 16 amino acids long. CDR3 amino acids: CASSPRGGVYTDTQYF. CDR3 in DNA: TGTGCCAGCTCACCACGGGGGGGCGTTTACACAGATACGCAGTATTTT.

This chain joins TRBV29-1 and TRBJ1-5; TRBD1 aligns across 9 bases. Germline CDR1 is SQVTM and CDR2 is ANQGSEA. J was trimmed by 5 bases and V by 6 bases; bases with no gene match: 5. The CDR3 has 13 amino acids. CDR3 coding DNA: TGCAGCGTCTTGGACAGGGGAGATCAGCCCCAGCATTTT. It translates to CSVLDRGDQPQHF.

The CDR3 DNA follows: TGCAGCGTTCCAAGGGGTGGAGGGTCCTACGAGCAGTACTTC. Amino acid sequence: CSVPRGGGSYEQYF. The genes are TRBV29-1 and TRBJ2-7, with a weak D call TRBD2 (6 bases). CDR3 length equals 14 residues. Deletions cut 5 bases from V and 1 base from J, with 15 bases between. The germline V gene has CDR1 SQVTM and CDR2 ANQGSEA.

In DNA, the CDR3 is TGTGCCAGCAGCTTAGGAACCGCAGAAGAGACCCAGTACTTC. The encoded protein is CASSLGTAEETQYF. The chain uses TRBV11-2 and TRBJ2-5; unclear D gene. The CDR3 contains 14 residues. The V gene's germline CDR1 is SGHAT and CDR2 FQNNGV. The V end lost 1 base, the J end lost 3 bases, and 9 bases lay between the germline ends.

The chain uses TRBV6-6 and TRBJ1-2, with 8 positions matching TRBD1. The CDR3 spans 15 residues. CDR1 is MNHNY and CDR2 is SVGAGI in the germline V gene (reference sequence). The V gene end was trimmed by 6 bases and the J gene end by 5 bases; junction bases not matched to a gene: 11. The CDR3 DNA reads TGTGCCAGCAGAAAGGACAGGGAGTTTTGGTATGGCTACACCTTC. It yields the protein CASRKDREFWYGYTF.

This chain uses TRBV28 with TRBJ2-7; D remains ambiguous. The CDR3 loop spans 15 amino acids. Per germline, CDR1 MDHEN and CDR2 SYDVKM. Trimming stripped 6 bases from V and 0 bases from J, with 15 bases between. The CDR3 nucleotides are TGTGCCAGCAGGTGGTCGCGAGCGAGCTCCTACGAGCAGTACTTC. Protein: CASRWSRASSYEQYF.

This sequence joins TRBV4-1 and TRBJ2-3, with no clear D. This CDR3 spans 14 amino acids. The ends were cut back, 3 bases at V and 4 bases at J, with 11 bases in the middle. Looked up from germline, CDR1 is MGHRA and CDR2 is YSYEKL. DNA for the CDR3: TGCGCCAGCAGCCAGGAAAGATACCCAGATACGCAGTATTTT. This sequence encodes CASSQERYPDTQYF.

The chain joins TRBV28 to TRBJ2-7, with D perhaps TRBD1 (5 bases). Trimming shortened V by 3 bases and J by 3 bases, and 9 bases separated the two germline ends. Germline loops: CDR1 MDHEN, CDR2 SYDVKM. There are 13 residues in the CDR3. The CDR3 DNA reads TGTGCCAGCAGTTTGGGCAGGGACTACGAGCAGTACTTC. Its protein is CASSLGRDYEQYF.

The chain employs TRBV27 and TRBJ2-5, with 9 nucleotides matching TRBD1. The trim removed 6 bases at V and 4 bases at J, leaving 9 bases unmatched. This CDR3 contains 15 residues. The germline V gene has CDR1 MNHEY and CDR2 SMNVEV (reference sequence). The CDR3 region is CASRPFTGGGETQYF. The CDR3 nucleotides are TGTGCCAGCAGGCCCTTCACAGGGGGCGGAGAGACCCAGTACTTC.

CDR3 residues: CASSLRLQGVPIVQFF. The CDR3 DNA is TGTGCCAGCAGCTTACGGCTACAGGGGGTACCTATTGTGCAGTTCTTC. V is TRBV5-6 and J is TRBJ2-1; 8 bases are shared with TRBD1. Losses at the gene ends were 2 bases for V and 12 bases for J; bases not matched to a gene: 16. Germline V CDR1 and CDR2: SGHDT, YYEEEE. The CDR3 loop spans 16 amino acids.

The chain has TRBV10-1 and TRBJ2-7, with D perhaps matching TRBD1 or TRBD2 (6 bases each). CDR3 length: 14 residues. Germline values: CDR1 WNHNN, CDR2 SYGVQD (reference sequence). V lost 0 bases and J lost 3, with 9 bases in between. CDR3 nucleotides: TGCGCCAGCAGTGAGTCCCGGGGGCGCTACGAGCAGTACTTC. It translates to CASSESRGRYEQYF.

The chain has TRBV9 and TRBJ2-5, with D possibly called TRBD1 or TRBD2 (5 bases each). Germline V lookup: CDR1 SGDLS, CDR2 YYNGEE. The V end lost 0 bases, the J end lost 4 bases, and 13 bases lay between the germline ends. The CDR3 sequence is 15 residues long. The CDR3 DNA reads as TGTGCCAGCAGCGTAGAGGCAGCGAGGGGAGAGACCCAGTACTTC. Its translation: CASSVEAARGETQYF.

The chain links TRBV4-2 to TRBJ2-1; 12 bases line up with TRBD2. CDR1 and CDR2 from the germline V gene are LGHNA and YNFKEQ. The V and J ends lost 4 bases and 6 bases, in that order; junction bases with no gene match: 16. This CDR3 is 19 amino acids long. The CDR3 bases are TGTGCCAGCAGCCCTACTGGGCTAGCGGGGGGGCCGGATATCAATGAGCAGTTCTTC. Amino acids: CASSPTGLAGGPDINEQFF.

This rearrangement joins TRBV7-8 to TRBJ2-7, with 7 bases fitting TRBD1. There are 13 residues in the CDR3. In germline, CDR1 is SGHVS, CDR2 FQNEAQ. Trimming removed 2 bases from V and 4 bases from J; junction bases left unmatched: 2. The DNA of the CDR3 is TGTGCCAGCAGCTTACGACAGGGTTACGAGCAGTACTTC. Translation gives CASSLRQGYEQYF. Based on the CDR3 plus reference TRBV7-8 and TRBJ2-7, the full variable domain is GAGVSQSPRYKVAKRGQDVALRCDPISGHVSLFWYQQALGQGPEFLTYFQNEAQLDKSGLPSDRFFAERPEGSVSTLKIQRTQQEDSAVYLCASSLRQGYEQYFGPGTRLTVT.